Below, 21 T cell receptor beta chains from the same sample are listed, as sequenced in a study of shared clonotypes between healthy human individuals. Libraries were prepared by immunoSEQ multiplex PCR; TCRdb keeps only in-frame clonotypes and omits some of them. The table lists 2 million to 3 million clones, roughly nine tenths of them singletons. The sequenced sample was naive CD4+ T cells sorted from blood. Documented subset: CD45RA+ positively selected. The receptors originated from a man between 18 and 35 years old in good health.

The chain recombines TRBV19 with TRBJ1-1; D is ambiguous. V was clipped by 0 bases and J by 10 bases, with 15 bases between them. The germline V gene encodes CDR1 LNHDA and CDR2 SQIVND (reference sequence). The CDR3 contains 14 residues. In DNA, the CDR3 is TGTGCCAGTAGTATAGATCGTAGCCGGCGGGGAGCTTTCTTT. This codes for CASSIDRSRRGAFF. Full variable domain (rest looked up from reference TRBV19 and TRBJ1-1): DGGITQSPKYLFRKEGQNVTLSCEQNLNHDAMYWYRQDPGQGLRLIYYSQIVNDFQKGDIAEGYSVSREKKESFPLTVTSAQKNPTAFYLCASSIDRSRRGAFFGQGTRLTVV.

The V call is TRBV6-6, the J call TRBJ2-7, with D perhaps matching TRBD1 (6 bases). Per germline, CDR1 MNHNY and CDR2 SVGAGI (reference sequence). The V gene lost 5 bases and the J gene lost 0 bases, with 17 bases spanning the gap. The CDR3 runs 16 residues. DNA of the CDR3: TGTGCCAGCAGTGGATTCGACAGGTTGAGCTCCTACGAGCAGTACTTC. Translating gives CASSGFDRLSSYEQYF.

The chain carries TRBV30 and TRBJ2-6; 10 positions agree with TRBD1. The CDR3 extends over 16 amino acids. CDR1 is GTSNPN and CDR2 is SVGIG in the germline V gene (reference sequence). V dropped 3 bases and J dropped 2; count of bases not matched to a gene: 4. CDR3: CAWSRQGATGANVLTF. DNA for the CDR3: TGTGCCTGGAGCAGACAGGGGGCGACTGGGGCCAACGTCCTGACTTTC.

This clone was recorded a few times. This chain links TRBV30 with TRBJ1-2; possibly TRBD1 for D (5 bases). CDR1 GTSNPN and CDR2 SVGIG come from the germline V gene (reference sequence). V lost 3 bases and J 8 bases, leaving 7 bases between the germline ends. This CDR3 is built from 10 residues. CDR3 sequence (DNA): TGTGCCTGGAGGGGGCTCGGCTACACCTTC. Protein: CAWRGLGYTF.

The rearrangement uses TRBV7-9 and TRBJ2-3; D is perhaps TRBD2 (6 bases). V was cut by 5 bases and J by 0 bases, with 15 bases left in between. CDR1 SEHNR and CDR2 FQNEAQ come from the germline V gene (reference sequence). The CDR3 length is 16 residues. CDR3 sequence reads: CASSQWEATSTDTQYF. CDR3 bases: TGTGCCAGCAGCCAGTGGGAGGCCACTAGCACAGATACGCAGTATTTT.

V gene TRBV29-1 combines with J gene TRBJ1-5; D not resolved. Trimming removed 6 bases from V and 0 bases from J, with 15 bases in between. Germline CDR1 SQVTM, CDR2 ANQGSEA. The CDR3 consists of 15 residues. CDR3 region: CSVALGVNSNQPQHF. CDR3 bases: TGCAGCGTCGCCTTGGGAGTCAATAGCAATCAGCCCCAGCATTTT.

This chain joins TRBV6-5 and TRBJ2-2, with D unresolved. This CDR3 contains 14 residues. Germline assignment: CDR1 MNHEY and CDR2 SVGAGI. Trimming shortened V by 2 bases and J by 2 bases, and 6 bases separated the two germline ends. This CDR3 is CASSYNRNTGELFF. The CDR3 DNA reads TGTGCCAGCAGTTACAACCGTAACACCGGGGAGCTGTTTTTT.

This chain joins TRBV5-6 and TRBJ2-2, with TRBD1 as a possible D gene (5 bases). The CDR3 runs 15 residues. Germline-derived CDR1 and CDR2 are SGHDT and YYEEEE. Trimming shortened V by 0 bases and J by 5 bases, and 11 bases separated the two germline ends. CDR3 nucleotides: TGTGCCAGCAGCTTGGCCGGCAGGGCAACCGGGGAGCTGTTTTTT. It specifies CASSLAGRATGELFF.

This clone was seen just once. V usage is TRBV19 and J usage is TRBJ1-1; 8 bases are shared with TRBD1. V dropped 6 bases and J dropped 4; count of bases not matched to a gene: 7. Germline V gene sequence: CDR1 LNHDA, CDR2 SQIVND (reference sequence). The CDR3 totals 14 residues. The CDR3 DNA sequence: TGTGCCAGTAGGGAGACAGGGGTCGCCACTGAAGCTTTCTTT. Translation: CASRETGVATEAFF. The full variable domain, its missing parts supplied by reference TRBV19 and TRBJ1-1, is DGGITQSPKYLFRKEGQNVTLSCEQNLNHDAMYWYRQDPGQGLRLIYYSQIVNDFQKGDIAEGYSVSREKKESFPLTVTSAQKNPTAFYLCASRETGVATEAFFGQGTRLTVV.

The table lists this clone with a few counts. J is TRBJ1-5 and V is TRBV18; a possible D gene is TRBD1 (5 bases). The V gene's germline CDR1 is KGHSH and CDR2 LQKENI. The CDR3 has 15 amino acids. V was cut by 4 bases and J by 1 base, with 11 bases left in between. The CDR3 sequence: CASSLPGRSNQPQHF. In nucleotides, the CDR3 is TGTGCCAGCTCACTCCCAGGGCGAAGCAATCAGCCCCAGCATTTT. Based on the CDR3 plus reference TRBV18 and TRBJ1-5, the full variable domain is NAGVMQNPRHLVRRRGQEARLRCSPMKGHSHVYWYRQLPEEGLKFMVYLQKENIIDESGMPKERFSAEFPKEGPSILRIQQVVRGDSAAYFCASSLPGRSNQPQHFGDGTRLSIL.

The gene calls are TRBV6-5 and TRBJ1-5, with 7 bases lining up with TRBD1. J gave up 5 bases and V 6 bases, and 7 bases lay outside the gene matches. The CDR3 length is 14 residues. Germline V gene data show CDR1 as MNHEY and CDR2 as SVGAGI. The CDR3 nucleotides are TGTGCCAGCAGCCCGGACAGGCGAGATCAGCCCCAGCATTTT. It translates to CASSPDRRDQPQHF.

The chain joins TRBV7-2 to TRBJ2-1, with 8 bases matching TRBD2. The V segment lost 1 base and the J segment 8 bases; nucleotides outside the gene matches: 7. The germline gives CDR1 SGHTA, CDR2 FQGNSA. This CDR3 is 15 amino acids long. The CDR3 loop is CASSLGSASGYEQFF. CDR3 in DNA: TGTGCCAGCAGCTTAGGGTCGGCTAGCGGGTATGAGCAGTTCTTC.

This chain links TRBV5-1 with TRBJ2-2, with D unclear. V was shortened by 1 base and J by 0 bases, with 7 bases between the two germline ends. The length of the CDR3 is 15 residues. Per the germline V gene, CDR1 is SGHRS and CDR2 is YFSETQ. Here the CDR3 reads CASSLSPANTGELFF. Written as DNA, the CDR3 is TGCGCCAGCAGCTTGTCGCCCGCGAACACCGGGGAGCTGTTTTTT.

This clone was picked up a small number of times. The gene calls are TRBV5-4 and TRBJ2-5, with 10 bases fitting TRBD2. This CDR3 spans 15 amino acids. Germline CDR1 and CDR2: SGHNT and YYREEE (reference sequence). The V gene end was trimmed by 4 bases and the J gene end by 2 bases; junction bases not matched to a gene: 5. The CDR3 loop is CASSRSGRTQETQYF. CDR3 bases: TGTGCCAGCAGCCGTAGCGGGAGGACTCAAGAGACCCAGTACTTC.

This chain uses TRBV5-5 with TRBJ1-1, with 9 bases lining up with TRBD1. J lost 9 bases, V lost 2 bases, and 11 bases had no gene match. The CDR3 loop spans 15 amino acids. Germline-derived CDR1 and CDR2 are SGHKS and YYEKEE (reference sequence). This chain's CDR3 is CASSLRTGDRQKAFF. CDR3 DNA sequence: TGTGCCAGCAGCTTAAGGACAGGGGATCGACAGAAAGCTTTCTTT.

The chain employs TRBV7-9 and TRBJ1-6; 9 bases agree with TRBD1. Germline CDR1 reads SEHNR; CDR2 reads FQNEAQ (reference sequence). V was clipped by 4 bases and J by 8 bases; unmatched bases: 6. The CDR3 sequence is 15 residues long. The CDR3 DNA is TGTGCCAGCAGCTCCCGGGACAGGGCGGATTCACCCCTCCACTTT. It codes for CASSSRDRADSPLHF.

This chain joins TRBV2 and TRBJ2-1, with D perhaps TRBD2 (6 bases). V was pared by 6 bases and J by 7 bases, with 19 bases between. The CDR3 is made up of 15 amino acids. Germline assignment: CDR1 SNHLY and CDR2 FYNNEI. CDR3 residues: CASRKTSSGSNEQFF. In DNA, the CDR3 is TGTGCCAGCAGGAAAACTAGCTCCGGCTCGAATGAGCAGTTCTTC.

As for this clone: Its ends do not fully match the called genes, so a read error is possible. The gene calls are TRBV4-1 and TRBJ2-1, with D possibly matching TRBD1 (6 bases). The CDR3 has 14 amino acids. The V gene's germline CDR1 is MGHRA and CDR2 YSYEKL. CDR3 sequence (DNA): TGCGCCAGCAGCCAAGATCACGAGGGACATGAGCGGTTCTTC. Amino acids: CASSQDHEGHERFF.

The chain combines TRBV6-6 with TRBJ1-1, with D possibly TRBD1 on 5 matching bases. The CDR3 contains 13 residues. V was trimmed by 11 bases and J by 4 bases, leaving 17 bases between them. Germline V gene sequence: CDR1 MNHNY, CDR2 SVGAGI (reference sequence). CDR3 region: CAGASGTVTEAFF. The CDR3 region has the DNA TGTGCCGGGGCCAGCGGGACGGTCACTGAAGCTTTCTTT.

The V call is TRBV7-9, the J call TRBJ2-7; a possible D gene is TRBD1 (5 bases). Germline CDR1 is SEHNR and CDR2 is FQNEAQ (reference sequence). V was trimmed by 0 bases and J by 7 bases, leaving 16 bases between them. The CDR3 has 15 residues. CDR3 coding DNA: TGTGCCAGCAGCTTAGCTACACCAGCCTCAGGGGAGCAGTACTTC. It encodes CASSLATPASGEQYF.

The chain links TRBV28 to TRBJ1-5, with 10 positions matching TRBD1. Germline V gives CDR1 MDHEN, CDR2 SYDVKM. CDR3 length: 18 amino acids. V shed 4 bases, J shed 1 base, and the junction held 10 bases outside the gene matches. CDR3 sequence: CASSSWTGGDWSNQPQHF. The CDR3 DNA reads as TGTGCCAGCAGTTCCTGGACAGGGGGAGATTGGAGCAATCAGCCCCAGCATTTT.